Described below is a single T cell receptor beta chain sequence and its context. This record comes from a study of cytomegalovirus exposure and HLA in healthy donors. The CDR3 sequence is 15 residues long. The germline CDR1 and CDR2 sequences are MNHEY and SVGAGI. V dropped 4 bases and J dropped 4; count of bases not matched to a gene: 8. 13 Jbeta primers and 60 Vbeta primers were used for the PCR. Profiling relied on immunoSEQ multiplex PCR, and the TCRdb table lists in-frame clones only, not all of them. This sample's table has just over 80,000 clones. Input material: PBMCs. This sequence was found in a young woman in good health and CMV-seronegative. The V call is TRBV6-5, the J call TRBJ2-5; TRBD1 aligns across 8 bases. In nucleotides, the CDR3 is TGTGCCAGCAGTTTGAACAGGGGGTATAGAGAGACCCAGTACTTC. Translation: CASSLNRGYRETQYF.